This T cell receptor beta chain comes out of a study of technical replicates of blood from a handful of donors. Here immunoSEQ multiplex PCR was the method, and the copy in TCRdb shows in-frame clones only, minus some. The sample has about 66,000 clones, around nine tenths seen once. In germline, CDR1 is MGHRA, CDR2 YSYEKL. The CDR3 is 15 amino acids. Trimming left V 1 base short and J 2 bases short, with 11 bases between. This sequence was found in a human donor in good health. Some clones in this sample may be carry-over from other donors' samples. The J gene is TRBJ2-5, the V gene TRBV4-1, with a weak D call TRBD2 (5 bases). The specimen was PBMCs. The CDR3 coding sequence is TGCGCCAGCAGCCAAGCTCAGCGGTCTCAAGAGACCCAGTACTTC. This translates into CASSQAQRSQETQYF.